Shown below are 12 T cell receptor beta chains from a single sample sequenced in a study of CD8+CD57+ T cells in acquired aplastic anemia. TCR beta VDJ and CDR3 profiles were obtained from a genomic DNA template. TCRdb recomputed calls from the reads with MiXCR, one row per CDR3 protein. Of about 470,000 distinct CDR3 sequences listed, about a third are singletons. Whoever was chosen for sequencing had shown CD8+CD57+ cell expansion by flow cytometry. Specimen: sorted CD4+, CD8+, or CD8+CD57+ T cells (not recorded which) from PBMCs. These TCRs come from a human donor with aplastic anemia.

This clonotype was found many times. The J gene is TRBJ1-5, the V gene TRBV20-1; D possibly corresponds to TRBD1 (6 bases). Germline CDR1 reads DFQATT; CDR2 reads SNEGSKA (reference sequence). V was shortened by 6 bases and J by 6 bases, with 15 bases between the two germline ends. This CDR3 spans 13 amino acids. The CDR3 DNA is TGCAGTGCGACCGGGGGGCACGGTCAGCCCCAGCATTTT. Encoded protein: CSATGGHGQPQHF.

The genes are TRBV5-1 and TRBJ2-7; the D gene is possibly TRBD2 (5 bases). Germline CDR1 reads SGHRS; CDR2 reads YFSETQ. The CDR3 is 14 amino acids. V lost 4 bases and J 6 bases, leaving 17 bases between the germline ends. Written as DNA, the CDR3 is TGCGCCAGCAGCCAAATCGGGGAGCTCGCCGAGCAGTACTTC. It codes for CASSQIGELAEQYF.

V and J are TRBV14 and TRBJ2-7; D possibly corresponds to TRBD1 (6 bases). CDR1 and CDR2 (germline): SGHDN, FVKESK. The CDR3 totals 16 residues. Trimming stripped 5 bases from V and 2 bases from J, with 19 bases between. The CDR3 region is CASSRGFKRTPYEQYF. The CDR3 nucleotides read TGTGCCAGCAGCAGGGGGTTTAAACGGACCCCCTACGAGCAGTACTTC.

This clonotype came up a few times. The chain has TRBV7-8 and TRBJ1-5; 7 positions match TRBD1. This CDR3 is 16 amino acids long. Trimming cost V 2 bases and J 2 bases; bases outside gene matches: 6. The germline CDR1 and CDR2 sequences are SGHVS and FQNEAQ. Here the CDR3 reads CASSLLSGTGNQPQHF. The CDR3 DNA sequence: TGTGCCAGCAGCTTACTGTCGGGGACAGGCAATCAGCCCCAGCATTTT.

This clonotype was detected many times. J is TRBJ1-3 and V is TRBV12-5, with a weak D call TRBD1 (6 bases). The CDR3 covers 13 residues. V was cut by 6 bases and J by 3 bases, with 9 bases left in between. Germline V CDR1 and CDR2: LGHNT, FRNRAP. The CDR3 here is CASGSGDGNTIYF. The CDR3 DNA is TGTGCTAGTGGATCAGGGGATGGAAACACCATATATTTT.

In this sample, this clonotype turned up a few times. The chain uses TRBV13 and TRBJ1-6; D uncertain. This CDR3 comprises 13 residues. V lost 0 bases and J 12 bases, leaving 9 bases between the germline ends. The germline CDR1 and CDR2 sequences are PRHDT and FYEKMQ (reference sequence). Here the CDR3 reads CASSLGPYQPLHF. The DNA for the CDR3 is TGTGCCAGCAGCTTAGGCCCCTATCAACCCCTCCACTTT.

There are many counts of this clonotype. V is TRBV11-2 and J is TRBJ2-7; D remains ambiguous. V was trimmed by 5 bases and J by 10 bases, leaving 24 bases between them. Germline assignment: CDR1 SGHAT and CDR2 FQNNGV. The CDR3 spans 15 residues. CDR3: CASSRLSIKDASQYF. The CDR3 region has the DNA TGTGCCAGCAGCCGCCTATCGATCAAGGACGCCTCCCAGTACTTC.

This chain joins TRBV2 and TRBJ1-2; 12 nucleotides match TRBD1. The CDR3 extends over 14 amino acids. After removal of 6 bases from V and 13 bases from J, the junction contained 12 bases not matched to a gene. From germline, CDR1 is SNHLY and CDR2 FYNNEI. CDR3 bases: TGTGCCAGCAGGACTTCCGGGACAGGGGGCGCGGGCACCTTC. Translated, it gives CASRTSGTGGAGTF.

There are a few counts of this clonotype. The chain recombines TRBV20-1 with TRBJ2-7; 13 bases fit TRBD2. The CDR3 length is 16 residues. The trim removed 2 bases at V and 4 bases at J, leaving 8 bases unmatched. In germline, CDR1 is DFQATT, CDR2 SNEGSKA (reference sequence). CDR3 DNA: TGCAGTGCTAGACCGTCAACTAGCGGGAGGGCATACGAGCAGTACTTC. This sequence encodes CSARPSTSGRAYEQYF.

The chain recombines TRBV19 with TRBJ1-2; no clear D. Trimming cost V 7 bases and J 3 bases, with 18 bases left between them. This CDR3 has 15 residues. CDR1 is LNHDA, CDR2 SQIVND, per germline (reference sequence). The CDR3 DNA is TGTGCCAGTACCTTTGAGATGAGTCCCCACTATGGCTACACCTTC. Translated: CASTFEMSPHYGYTF.

The chain employs TRBV10-3 and TRBJ2-5; 10 bases agree with TRBD2. The CDR3 covers 15 residues. The V segment lost 0 bases and the J segment 5 bases; nucleotides outside the gene matches: 3. Per germline, CDR1 ENHRY and CDR2 SYGVKD. The CDR3 DNA follows: TGTGCCATCAGTGAGTCGAGCGGGGGGGCGGAGACCCAGTACTTC. It is translated as CAISESSGGAETQYF.

This rearrangement joins TRBV11-2 to TRBJ2-1, with TRBD1 matching 9 bases. J was trimmed by 10 bases and V by 5 bases; bases with no gene match: 9. This CDR3 comprises 14 residues. Germline V lookup: CDR1 SGHAT, CDR2 FQNNGV. This CDR3 is CASSLTRDRAEQFF. Here the CDR3 DNA reads TGTGCCAGCAGCCTCACACGGGACAGGGCCGAGCAGTTCTTC.